The clone carrying this T cell receptor beta chain was seen repeatedly, ten times or more. Patients counted as stable if ophthalmopathy did not develop within 18 months. Germline-derived CDR1 and CDR2 are SNHLY and FYNNEI. The V end lost 3 bases, the J end lost 8 bases, and 11 bases lay between the germline ends. The CDR3 is 13 amino acids. The sample is drawn from a study of T cells in Graves' hyperthyroidism and ophthalmopathy. RNA transcripts served as the template for amplifying TCR beta CDR3 regions. The HTBI primer set served for first-round RT-PCR of the TCR CDR3. Using its own MiXCR run on the multiplex PCR reads, TCRdb lists one record per CDR3 protein. The sample carries about half a million distinct CDR3 sequences, 20% recorded once.

This TCR came from a man aged 18 to 30 with Graves' hyperthyroidism. The chain has TRBV2 and TRBJ1-5; D perhaps matches TRBD1 (5 bases). Sequenced input: blood. The CDR3 DNA is TGTGCCAGCAGTGAGCAGGGACTGGAGCCCCAGCATTTT. This sequence encodes CASSEQGLEPQHF.